These 20 T cell receptor beta chains share one sample of origin, sequenced in a study of CXCR3-negative and CXCR3-positive naive CD8 T cells. TRB cDNA libraries were made by UMI-labeled 5' RACE. TCRdb reprocessed the 5' RACE reads and stores each CDR3 protein as one record, lacking DNA. Recorded here are about 66,000 distinct CDR3 sequences; the top ten clones represent around 4%. The source material was naive CXCR3- CD8+ T cells from blood. Subset of the sample: CD45RO-CCR7+CD27+CD95- naive CD8+ T cells lacking CXCR3 (TNR3-). The receptors were sampled from a human donor in good health. Some clones in this sample may be carry-over from other donors' samples.

This chain links TRBV7-6 with TRBJ1-1. CDR3 length: 15 amino acids. The germline CDR1 and CDR2 sequences are SGHVS and FNYEAQ. The CDR3 reads CASSLSEAGNTEAFF.

The V call is TRBV29-1, the J call TRBJ2-2; checking the TCRdb D call of TRBD1 is not possible without DNA. Germline CDR1 and CDR2: SQVTM and ANQGSEA. The CDR3 is 16 amino acids. The CDR3 sequence: CSVEEAPTGNTGELFF.

This chain links TRBV5-1 with TRBJ2-7; without DNA, the TCRdb call of TRBD2 cannot be checked. CDR3 length equals 17 residues. Germline values: CDR1 SGHRS, CDR2 YFSETQ. CDR3 sequence: CASSLGVLQRSSYEQYF. Full variable domain (outside the CDR3, taken from reference TRBV5-1 and TRBJ2-7): KAGVTQTPRYLIKTRGQQVTLSCSPISGHRSVSWYQQTPGQGLQFLFEYFSETQRNKGNFPGRFSGRQFSNSRSEMNVSTLELGDSALYLCASSLGVLQRSSYEQYFGPGTRLTVT.

The chain couples TRBV12-3 or TRBV12-4 to TRBJ2-5. The CDR3 consists of 11 residues. Here the CDR3 reads CASSLAATQYF.

This chain connects TRBV9 to TRBJ1-2; TCRdb gives TRBD1 as the D gene, but with no DNA this cannot be confirmed. The CDR3 totals 16 residues. Germline assignment: CDR1 SGDLS and CDR2 YYNGEE. The CDR3 loop reads CASSHRDWEANYGYTF.

J is TRBJ2-1 and V is TRBV12-3 or TRBV12-4; as DNA is missing, the TRBD1 call by TCRdb cannot be tested. This CDR3 contains 16 residues. The CDR3 protein is CASSLAGGGTYNEQFF.

V gene TRBV7-2 combines with J gene TRBJ2-3. In germline, CDR1 is SGHTA, CDR2 FQGNSA. CDR3 size: 18 residues. This chain's CDR3 is CASSLAPGRDRNTDTQYF.

This sequence joins TRBV19 and TRBJ2-7; TCRdb's D gene call, TRBD1, goes unchecked for lack of DNA. CDR3 size: 16 residues. Germline V gene data show CDR1 as LNHDA and CDR2 as SQIVND (reference sequence). CDR3 amino acids: CASSILGTGDSYEQYF.

CDR3 loop: CASRDLRSSYNEQFF. The rearrangement links TRBV19 to TRBJ2-1. Germline V lookup: CDR1 LNHDA, CDR2 SQIVND (reference sequence). The CDR3 is 15 amino acids.

The J gene is TRBJ2-3, the V gene TRBV27. The CDR3 consists of 11 residues. Per germline, CDR1 MNHEY and CDR2 SMNVEV (reference sequence). Here the CDR3 reads CASSFGYTQYF.

This chain joins TRBV6-2 or TRBV6-3 and TRBJ2-3; TCRdb designates TRBD1, a call that cannot be tested without DNA. The CDR3 length is 15 residues. Germline CDR1 MNHEY, CDR2 SVGEGT. The CDR3 protein is CASRGLTGFSDTQYF.

The chain couples TRBV15 to TRBJ2-1; TCRdb's assignment of TRBD1 cannot be checked, as there is no DNA. This CDR3 comprises 14 residues. The germline V gene encodes CDR1 LNHNV and CDR2 YYDKDF (reference sequence). CDR3 sequence reads: CATSRVNREDEQFF.

The V gene is TRBV14, the J gene TRBJ2-2. CDR3 size: 11 residues. Germline lookup yields CDR1 SGHDN and CDR2 FVKESK. CDR3 amino acids: CASSFYGELFF.

The V gene is TRBV29-1, the J gene TRBJ1-2; TCRdb gives TRBD1 as the D gene, but with no DNA this cannot be confirmed. The germline gives CDR1 SQVTM, CDR2 ANQGSEA. The CDR3 sequence is 15 residues long. CDR3: CSVEGGFRQGGGYTF. The complete variable domain, with remaining parts taken from reference TRBV29-1 and TRBJ1-2, reads SAVISQKPSRDICQRGTSLTIQCQVDSQVTMMFWYRQQPGQSLTLIATANQGSEATYESGFVIDKFPISRPNLTFSTLTVSNMSPEDSSIYLCSVEGGFRQGGGYTFGSGTRLTVV.

The chain has TRBV12-3 or TRBV12-4 and TRBJ2-7; TCRdb's D gene call, TRBD1, goes unchecked for lack of DNA. This CDR3 is 12 amino acids long. CDR3 sequence reads: CASSFPPYEQYF.

The chain carries TRBV29-1 and TRBJ2-7. The germline gives CDR1 SQVTM, CDR2 ANQGSEA. The length of the CDR3 is 13 residues. The CDR3 protein is CSVDGQGSYEQYF.

This rearrangement joins TRBV6-2 or TRBV6-3 to TRBJ1-5; TCRdb's D gene call, TRBD1, goes unchecked for lack of DNA. The germline CDR1 and CDR2 sequences are MNHEY and SVGEGT. The length of the CDR3 is 15 residues. The CDR3 loop reads CASSYTDSSNQPQHF.

The V and J genes are TRBV7-6 and TRBJ2-5; TCRdb's assignment of TRBD1 cannot be checked, as there is no DNA. The CDR3 sequence is 16 residues long. The germline gives CDR1 SGHVS, CDR2 FNYEAQ. CDR3 loop: CASSLVGAGLQETQYF.

The chain employs TRBV5-1 and TRBJ1-1; TCRdb's assignment of TRBD1 cannot be checked, as there is no DNA. The germline V gene encodes CDR1 SGHRS and CDR2 YFSETQ. The CDR3 sequence is 14 residues long. CDR3 amino acids: CASSLEGGHTEAFF.

V is TRBV14 and J is TRBJ2-1; lacking DNA, the TRBD1 call made by TCRdb goes unchecked. CDR1 SGHDN and CDR2 FVKESK come from the germline V gene. CDR3 length: 16 residues. The CDR3 protein is CASSIAGTLTYNEQFF.